The T cell receptor (beta chain) under discussion was sequenced for a study of blood T cell repertoires in COVID-19. The overall study: Acute and convalescent COVID-19 samples came from the United States, Italy and Spain. T cells, B-cell-depleted T cells, or PBMCs provided the cDNA or gDNA that served as material.

Germline V CDR1 and CDR2: SGHTA, FQGNSA. V trimming: 4 bases; J trimming: 2 bases; junction bases outside the gene matches: 1. This CDR3 region has 13 residues. For this clone: A much bigger clone sits one base away, suggesting this may be a read error.

A Seattle source enrolled patients during active infection and followed them longitudinally. Original methodology: Nucleated cell number was recorded as an estimate derived from reference gene primer amplification. Clones were sequenced by immunoSEQ multiplex PCR, and TCRdb holds only the in-frame ones, with some missing. Clone size and V and J calls were adopted from that table, with D and trimming inferred from the DNA. In the table there are over 150,000 clones, roughly four fifths of which are singletons. The sample consisted of peripheral blood. The chain uses TRBV7-2 and TRBJ1-2, with TRBD1 matching 7 bases. The sequence derives from a woman aged 60 to 75 with COVID-19, enrolled during active disease. CDR3 residues: CASSSGQNYGYTF. CDR3 in DNA: TGTGCCAGCAGCTCGGGACAGAACTATGGCTACACCTTC.